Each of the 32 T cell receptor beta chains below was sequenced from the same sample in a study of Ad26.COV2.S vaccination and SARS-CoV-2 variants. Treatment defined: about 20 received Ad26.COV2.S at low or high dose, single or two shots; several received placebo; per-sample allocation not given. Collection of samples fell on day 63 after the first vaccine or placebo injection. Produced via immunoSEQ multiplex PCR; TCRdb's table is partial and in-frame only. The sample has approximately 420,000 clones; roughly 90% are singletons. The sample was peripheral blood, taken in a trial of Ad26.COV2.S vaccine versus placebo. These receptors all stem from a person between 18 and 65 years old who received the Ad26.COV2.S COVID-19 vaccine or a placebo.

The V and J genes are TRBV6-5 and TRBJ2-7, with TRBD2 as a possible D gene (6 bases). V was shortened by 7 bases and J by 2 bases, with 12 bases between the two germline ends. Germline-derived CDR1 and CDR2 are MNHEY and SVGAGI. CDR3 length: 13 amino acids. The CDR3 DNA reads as TGTGCCAGCAATTTGCGGGGACCCTACGAGCAGTACTTC. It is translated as CASNLRGPYEQYF.

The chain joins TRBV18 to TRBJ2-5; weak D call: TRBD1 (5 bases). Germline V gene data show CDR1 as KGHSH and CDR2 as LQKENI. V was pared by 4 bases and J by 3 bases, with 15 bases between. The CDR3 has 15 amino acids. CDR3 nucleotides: TGTGCCAGCTCACGGGCGCAGGGCCGAGAAGAGACCCAGTACTTC. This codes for CASSRAQGREETQYF.

As DNA, the CDR3 is TGTGCCAGCGGAGTGGTCTCCAGATACGAGCAGTACTTC. Translating gives CASGVVSRYEQYF. The genes are TRBV28 and TRBJ2-7; no definite D call. The V gene lost 8 bases and the J gene lost 4 bases, with 15 bases spanning the gap. The CDR3 has 13 amino acids. Germline V CDR1 and CDR2: MDHEN, SYDVKM.

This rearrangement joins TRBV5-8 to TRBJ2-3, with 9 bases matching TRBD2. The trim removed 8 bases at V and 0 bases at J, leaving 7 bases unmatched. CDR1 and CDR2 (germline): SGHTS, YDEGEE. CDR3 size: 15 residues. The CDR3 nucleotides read TGTGCCAGTGACTTTAGCGGGGGAAGCACAGATACGCAGTATTTT. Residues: CASDFSGGSTDTQYF.

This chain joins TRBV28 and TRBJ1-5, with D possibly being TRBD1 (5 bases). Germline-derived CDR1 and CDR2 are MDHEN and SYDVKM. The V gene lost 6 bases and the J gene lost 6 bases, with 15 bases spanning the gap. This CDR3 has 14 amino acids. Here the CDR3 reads CASRLWGDGQPQHF. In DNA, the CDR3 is TGTGCCAGCAGGTTGTGGGGGGACGGTCAGCCCCAGCATTTT.

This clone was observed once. The CDR3 region has the DNA TGTGCCAGCAGCTTGCTTGGGACCCAAGAGACCCAGTACTTC. It codes for CASSLLGTQETQYF. This chain uses TRBV5-4 with TRBJ2-5; D might be TRBD1 or TRBD2, each matching 5 bases. The length of the CDR3 is 14 residues. The germline CDR1 and CDR2 sequences are SGHNT and YYREEE (reference sequence). Trimming cost V 1 base and J 1 base, with 8 bases left between them.

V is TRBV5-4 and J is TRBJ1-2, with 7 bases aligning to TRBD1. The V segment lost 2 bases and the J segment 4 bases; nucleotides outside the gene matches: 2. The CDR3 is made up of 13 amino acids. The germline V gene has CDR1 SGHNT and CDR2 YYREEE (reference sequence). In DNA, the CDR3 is TGTGCCAGCAGCTTAGGACAGGTCTATGGCTACACCTTC. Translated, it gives CASSLGQVYGYTF.

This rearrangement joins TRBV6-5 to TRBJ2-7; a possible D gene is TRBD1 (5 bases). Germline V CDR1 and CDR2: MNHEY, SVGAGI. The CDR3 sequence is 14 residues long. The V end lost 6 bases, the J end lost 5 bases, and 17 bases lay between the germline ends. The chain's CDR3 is CASRPGLGRDEQYF. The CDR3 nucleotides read TGTGCCAGCAGACCCGGGTTGGGCAGGGACGAGCAGTACTTC.

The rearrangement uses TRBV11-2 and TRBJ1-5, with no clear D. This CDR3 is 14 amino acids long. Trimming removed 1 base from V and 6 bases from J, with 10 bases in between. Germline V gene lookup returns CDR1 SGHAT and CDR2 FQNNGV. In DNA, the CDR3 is TGTGCCAGCAGCTTAGGTGGACCGGGTCAGCCCCAGCATTTT. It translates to CASSLGGPGQPQHF.

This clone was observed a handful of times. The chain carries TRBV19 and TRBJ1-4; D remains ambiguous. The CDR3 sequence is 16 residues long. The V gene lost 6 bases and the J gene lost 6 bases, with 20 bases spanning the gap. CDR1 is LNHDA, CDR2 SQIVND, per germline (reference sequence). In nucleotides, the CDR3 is TGTGCCAGTAGCTCCGGACTACAGTTTTCTGATGAAAAACTGTTTTTT. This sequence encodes CASSSGLQFSDEKLFF.

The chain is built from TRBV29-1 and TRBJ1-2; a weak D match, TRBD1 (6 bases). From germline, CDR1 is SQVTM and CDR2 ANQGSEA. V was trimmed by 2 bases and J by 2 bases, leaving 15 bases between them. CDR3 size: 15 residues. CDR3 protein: CSVELRSQGNYGYTF. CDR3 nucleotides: TGCAGCGTTGAACTAAGATCCCAGGGGAACTATGGCTACACCTTC.

DNA for the CDR3: TGTGCCAGCAAGGAATCCGATTTGGGCACTGAAGCTTTCTTT. It translates to CASKESDLGTEAFF. V is TRBV7-9 and J is TRBJ1-1; D call uncertain. Germline V gene lookup returns CDR1 SEHNR and CDR2 FQNEAQ (reference sequence). The ends were cut back, 7 bases at V and 4 bases at J, with 16 bases in the middle. This CDR3 contains 14 residues.

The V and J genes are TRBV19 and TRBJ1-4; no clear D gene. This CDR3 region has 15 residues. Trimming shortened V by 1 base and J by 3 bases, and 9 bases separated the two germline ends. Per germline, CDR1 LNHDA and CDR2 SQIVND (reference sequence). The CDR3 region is CASSIAKVSNEKLFF. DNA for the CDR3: TGTGCCAGTAGTATAGCAAAGGTTTCTAATGAAAAACTGTTTTTT.

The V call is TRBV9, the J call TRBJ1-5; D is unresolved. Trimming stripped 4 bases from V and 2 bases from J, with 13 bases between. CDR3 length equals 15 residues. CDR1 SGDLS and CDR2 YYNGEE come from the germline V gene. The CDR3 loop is CASSSTADRNQPQHF. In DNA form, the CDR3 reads TGTGCCAGCAGCTCCACAGCGGATCGCAATCAGCCCCAGCATTTT.

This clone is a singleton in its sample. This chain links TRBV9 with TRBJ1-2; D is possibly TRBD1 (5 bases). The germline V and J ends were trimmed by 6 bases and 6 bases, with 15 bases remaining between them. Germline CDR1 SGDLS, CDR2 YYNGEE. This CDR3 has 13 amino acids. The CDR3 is CASTHGGIDGYTF. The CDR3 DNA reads TGTGCCAGCACCCACGGGGGGATAGATGGCTACACCTTC.

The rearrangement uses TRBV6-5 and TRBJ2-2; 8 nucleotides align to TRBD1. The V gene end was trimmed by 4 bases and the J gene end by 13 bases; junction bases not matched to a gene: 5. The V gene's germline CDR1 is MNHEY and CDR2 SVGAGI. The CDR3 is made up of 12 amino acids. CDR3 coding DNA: TGTGCCAGCAGTTTGGACAGGGCAATGCTGTTTTTT. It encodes CASSLDRAMLFF.

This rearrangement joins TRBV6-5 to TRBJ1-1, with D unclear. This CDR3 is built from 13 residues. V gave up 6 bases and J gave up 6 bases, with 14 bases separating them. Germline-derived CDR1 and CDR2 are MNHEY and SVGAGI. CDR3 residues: CASSVFPGAEAFF. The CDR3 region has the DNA TGTGCCAGCAGCGTCTTCCCTGGGGCTGAAGCTTTCTTT.

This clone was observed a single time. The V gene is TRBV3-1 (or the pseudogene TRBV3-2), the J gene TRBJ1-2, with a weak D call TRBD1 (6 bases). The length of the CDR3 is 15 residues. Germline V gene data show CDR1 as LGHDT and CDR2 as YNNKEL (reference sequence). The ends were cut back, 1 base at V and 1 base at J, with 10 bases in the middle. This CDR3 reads CASSQGGGGNYGYTF. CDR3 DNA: TGTGCCAGCAGCCAAGGAGGGGGGGGTAACTATGGCTACACCTTC.

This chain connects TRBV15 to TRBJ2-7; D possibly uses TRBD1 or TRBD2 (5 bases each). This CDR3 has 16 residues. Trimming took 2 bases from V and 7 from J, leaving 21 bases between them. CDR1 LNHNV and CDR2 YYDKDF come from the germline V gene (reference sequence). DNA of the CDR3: TGTGCCACCAGCAGAAGAGGGGTTATCCCCTCGCGGGAGCAGTACTTC. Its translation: CATSRRGVIPSREQYF.

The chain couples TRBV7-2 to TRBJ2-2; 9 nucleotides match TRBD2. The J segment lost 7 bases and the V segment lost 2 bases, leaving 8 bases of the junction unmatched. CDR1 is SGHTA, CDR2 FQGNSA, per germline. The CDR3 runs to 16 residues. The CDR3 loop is CASSLQLAGRHGELFF. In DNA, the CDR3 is TGTGCCAGCAGCTTACAACTAGCGGGCCGGCACGGGGAGCTGTTTTTT. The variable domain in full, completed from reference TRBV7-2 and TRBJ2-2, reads GAGVSQSPSNKVTEKGKDVELRCDPISGHTALYWYRQSLGQGLEFLIYFQGNSAPDKSGLPSDRFSAERTGGSVSTLTIQRTQQEDSAVYLCASSLQLAGRHGELFFGEGSRLTVL.

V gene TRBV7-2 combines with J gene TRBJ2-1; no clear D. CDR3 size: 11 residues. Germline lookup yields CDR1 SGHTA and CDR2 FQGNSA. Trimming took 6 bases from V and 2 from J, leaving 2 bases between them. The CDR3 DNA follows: TGTGCCAGCAGGGCCTACAATGAGCAGTTCTTC. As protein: CASRAYNEQFF.

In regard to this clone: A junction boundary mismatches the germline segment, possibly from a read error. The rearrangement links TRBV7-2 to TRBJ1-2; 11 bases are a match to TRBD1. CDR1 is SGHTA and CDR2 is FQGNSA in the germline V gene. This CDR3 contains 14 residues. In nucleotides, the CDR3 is TGTGCCAGCAGCACCCGGGACAGGGGGTATGGCTATACCTTC. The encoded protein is CASSTRDRGYGYTF.

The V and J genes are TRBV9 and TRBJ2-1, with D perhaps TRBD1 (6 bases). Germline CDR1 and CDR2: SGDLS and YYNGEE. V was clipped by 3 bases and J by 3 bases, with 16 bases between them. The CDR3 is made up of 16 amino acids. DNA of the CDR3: TGTGCCAGCAGCGCACAAACCAGGGGCCGCTACAATGAGCAGTTCTTC. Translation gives CASSAQTRGRYNEQFF.

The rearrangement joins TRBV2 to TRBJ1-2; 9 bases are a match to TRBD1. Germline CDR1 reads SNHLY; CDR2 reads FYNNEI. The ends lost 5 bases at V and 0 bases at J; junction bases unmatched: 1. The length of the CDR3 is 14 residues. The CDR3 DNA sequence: TGTGCCAGCAGTAGACAGGGGGCTAACTATGGCTACACCTTC. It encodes CASSRQGANYGYTF.

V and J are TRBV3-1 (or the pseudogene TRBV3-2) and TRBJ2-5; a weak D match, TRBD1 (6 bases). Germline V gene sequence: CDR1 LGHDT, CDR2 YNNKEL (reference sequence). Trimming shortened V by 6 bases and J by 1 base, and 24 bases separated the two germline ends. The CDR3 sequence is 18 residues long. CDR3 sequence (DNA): TGTGCCAGCAGTCCGGGCCCTTGGGGACACGCCGTCCAAGAGACCCAGTACTTC. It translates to CASSPGPWGHAVQETQYF.

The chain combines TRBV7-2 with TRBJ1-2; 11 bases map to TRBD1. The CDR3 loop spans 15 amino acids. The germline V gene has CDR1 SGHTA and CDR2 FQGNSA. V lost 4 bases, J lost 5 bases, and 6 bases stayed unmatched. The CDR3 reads CASSSRTGGRYGYTF. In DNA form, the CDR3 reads TGTGCCAGCAGCTCCAGGACAGGGGGCAGGTATGGCTACACCTTC.

The CDR3 loop reads CASGLVGNEQFF. Here the CDR3 DNA reads TGTGCTAGTGGTTTGGTCGGCAATGAGCAGTTCTTC. The rearrangement links TRBV12-5 to TRBJ2-1, with D unclear. With 0 bases removed from V and 6 bases from J, the gap between germline ends came to 3 bases. The CDR3 covers 12 residues. The germline V gene has CDR1 LGHNT and CDR2 FRNRAP.

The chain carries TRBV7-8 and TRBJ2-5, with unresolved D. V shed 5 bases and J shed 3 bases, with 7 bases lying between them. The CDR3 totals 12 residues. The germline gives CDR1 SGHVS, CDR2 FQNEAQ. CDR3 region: CASSRPEETQYF. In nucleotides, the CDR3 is TGTGCCAGCAGCCGACCAGAAGAGACCCAGTACTTC.

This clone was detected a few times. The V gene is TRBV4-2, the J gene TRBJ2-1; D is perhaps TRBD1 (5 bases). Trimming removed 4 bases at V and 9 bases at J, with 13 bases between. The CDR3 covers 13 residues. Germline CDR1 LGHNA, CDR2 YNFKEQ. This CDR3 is CASSLSTASEQFF. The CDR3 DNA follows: TGTGCCAGCAGCCTCTCGACAGCTAGTGAGCAGTTCTTC.

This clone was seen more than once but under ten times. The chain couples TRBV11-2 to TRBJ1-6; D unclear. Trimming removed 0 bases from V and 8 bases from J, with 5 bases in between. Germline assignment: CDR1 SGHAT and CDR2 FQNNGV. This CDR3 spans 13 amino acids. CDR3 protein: CASSLERDSPLHF. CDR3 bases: TGTGCCAGCAGCTTAGAGAGGGATTCACCCCTCCACTTT.

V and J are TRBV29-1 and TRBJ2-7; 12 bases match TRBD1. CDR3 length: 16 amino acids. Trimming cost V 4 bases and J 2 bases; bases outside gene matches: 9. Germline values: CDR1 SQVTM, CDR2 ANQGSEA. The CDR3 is CSVGGQGAGGAYEQYF. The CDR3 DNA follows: TGCAGCGTTGGGGGACAGGGGGCTGGTGGAGCCTACGAGCAGTACTTC.

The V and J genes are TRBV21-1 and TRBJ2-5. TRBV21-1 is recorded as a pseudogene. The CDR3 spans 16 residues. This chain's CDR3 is CASSKVPGAAQETQYF. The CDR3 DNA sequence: TGTGCCAGCAGCAAAGTTCCGGGGGCCGCCCAAGAGACCCAGTACTTC.